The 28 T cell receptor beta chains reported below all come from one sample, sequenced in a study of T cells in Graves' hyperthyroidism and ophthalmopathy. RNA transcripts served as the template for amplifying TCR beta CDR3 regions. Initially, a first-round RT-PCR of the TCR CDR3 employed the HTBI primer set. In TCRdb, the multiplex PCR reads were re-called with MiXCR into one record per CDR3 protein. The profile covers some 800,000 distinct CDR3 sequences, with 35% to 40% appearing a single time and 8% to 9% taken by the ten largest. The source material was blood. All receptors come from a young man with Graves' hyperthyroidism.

CDR3 in amino acids: CASSDTALYYEQYF. The CDR3 DNA is TGTGCCAGCAGTGACACAGCACTATACTACGAGCAGTACTTC. The J gene is TRBJ2-7, the V gene TRBV2; D call uncertain. Germline lookup yields CDR1 SNHLY and CDR2 FYNNEI. This CDR3 contains 14 residues. Trimming left V 3 bases short and J 3 bases short, with 12 bases between.

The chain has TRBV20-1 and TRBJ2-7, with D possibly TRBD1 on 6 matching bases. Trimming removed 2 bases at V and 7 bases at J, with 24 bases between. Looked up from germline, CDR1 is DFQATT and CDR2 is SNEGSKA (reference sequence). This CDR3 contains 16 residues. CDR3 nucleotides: TGCAGTGCTAGATTTTCACAGGGCCCCTCATTGGGGGAGCAGTACTTC. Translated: CSARFSQGPSLGEQYF.

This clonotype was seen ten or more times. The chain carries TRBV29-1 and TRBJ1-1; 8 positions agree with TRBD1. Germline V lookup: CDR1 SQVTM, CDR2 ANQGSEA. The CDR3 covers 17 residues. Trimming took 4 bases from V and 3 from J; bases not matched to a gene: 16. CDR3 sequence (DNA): TGCAGCGTTGTGAGATCCCAGGGGGCAGGGCCTGACACTGAAGCTTTCTTT. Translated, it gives CSVVRSQGAGPDTEAFF.

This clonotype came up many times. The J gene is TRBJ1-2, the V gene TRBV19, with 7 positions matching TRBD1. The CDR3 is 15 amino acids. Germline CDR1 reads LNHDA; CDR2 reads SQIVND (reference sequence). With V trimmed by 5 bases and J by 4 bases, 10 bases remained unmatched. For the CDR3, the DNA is TGTGCCAGTAGTCCCAACACAGGGGCGAGCTATGGCTACACCTTC. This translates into CASSPNTGASYGYTF.

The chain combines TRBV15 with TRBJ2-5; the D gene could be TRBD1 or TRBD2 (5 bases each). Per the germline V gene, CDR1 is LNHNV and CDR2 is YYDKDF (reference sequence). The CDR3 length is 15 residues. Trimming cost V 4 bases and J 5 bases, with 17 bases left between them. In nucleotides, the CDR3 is TGTGCCACCAGCAACAGACGGTCAGGGAGCGAGACCCAGTACTTC. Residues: CATSNRRSGSETQYF.

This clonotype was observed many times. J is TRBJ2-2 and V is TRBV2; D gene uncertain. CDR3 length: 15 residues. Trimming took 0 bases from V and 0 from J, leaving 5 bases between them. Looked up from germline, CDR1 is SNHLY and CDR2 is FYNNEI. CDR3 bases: TGTGCCAGCAGTGAAGCGGTTACGAACACCGGGGAGCTGTTTTTT. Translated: CASSEAVTNTGELFF. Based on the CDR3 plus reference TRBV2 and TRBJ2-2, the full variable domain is EPEVTQTPSHQVTQMGQEVILRCVPISNHLYFYWYRQILGQKVEFLVSFYNNEISEKSEIFDDQFSVERPDGSNFTLKIRSTKLEDSAMYFCASSEAVTNTGELFFGEGSRLTVL.

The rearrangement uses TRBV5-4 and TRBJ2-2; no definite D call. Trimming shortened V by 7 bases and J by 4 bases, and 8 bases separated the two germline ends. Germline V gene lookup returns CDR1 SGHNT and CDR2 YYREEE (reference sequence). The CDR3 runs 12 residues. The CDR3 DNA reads TGTGCCAGCGAGCTGTTCACCGGGGAGCTGTTTTTT. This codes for CASELFTGELFF.

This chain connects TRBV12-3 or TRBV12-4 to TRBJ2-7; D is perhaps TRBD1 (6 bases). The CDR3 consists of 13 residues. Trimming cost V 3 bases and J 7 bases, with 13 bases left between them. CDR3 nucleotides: TGTGCCAGCAGTTTTTGGGGGCAGGTTGAGCAGTACTTC. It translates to CASSFWGQVEQYF.

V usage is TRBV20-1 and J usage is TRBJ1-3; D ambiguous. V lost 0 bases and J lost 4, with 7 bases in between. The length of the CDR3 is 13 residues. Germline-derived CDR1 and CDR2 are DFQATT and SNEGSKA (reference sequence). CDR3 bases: TGCAGTGCTAGAGATCGCGGCGGAAACACCATATATTTT. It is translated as CSARDRGGNTIYF.

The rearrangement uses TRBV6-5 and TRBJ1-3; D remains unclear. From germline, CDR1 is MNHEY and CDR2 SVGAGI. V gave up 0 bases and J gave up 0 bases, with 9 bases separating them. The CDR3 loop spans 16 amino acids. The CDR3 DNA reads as TGTGCCAGCAGTTACTCTTCCCCCAGCTCTGGAAACACCATATATTTT. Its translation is CASSYSSPSSGNTIYF.

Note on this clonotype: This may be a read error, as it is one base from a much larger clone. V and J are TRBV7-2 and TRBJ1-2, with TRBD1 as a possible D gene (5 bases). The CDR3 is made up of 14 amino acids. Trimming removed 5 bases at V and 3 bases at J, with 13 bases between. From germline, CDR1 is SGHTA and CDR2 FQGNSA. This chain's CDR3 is CASSVDGGDYGYTF. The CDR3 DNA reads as TGTGCCAGCAGCGTGGACGGGGGAGACTATGGCTACACCTTC. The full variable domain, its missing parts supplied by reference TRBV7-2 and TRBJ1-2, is GAGVSQSPSNKVTEKGKDVELRCDPISGHTALYWYRQSLGQGLEFLIYFQGNSAPDKSGLPSDRFSAERTGGSVSTLTIQRTQQEDSAVYLCASSVDGGDYGYTFGSGTRLTVV.

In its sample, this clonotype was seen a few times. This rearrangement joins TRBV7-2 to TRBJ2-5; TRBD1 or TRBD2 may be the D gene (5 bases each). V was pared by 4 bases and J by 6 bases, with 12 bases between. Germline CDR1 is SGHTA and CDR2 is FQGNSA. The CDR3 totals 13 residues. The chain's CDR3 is CASSSPGRKTQYF. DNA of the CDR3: TGTGCCAGCAGCTCTCCGGGACGGAAGACCCAGTACTTC.

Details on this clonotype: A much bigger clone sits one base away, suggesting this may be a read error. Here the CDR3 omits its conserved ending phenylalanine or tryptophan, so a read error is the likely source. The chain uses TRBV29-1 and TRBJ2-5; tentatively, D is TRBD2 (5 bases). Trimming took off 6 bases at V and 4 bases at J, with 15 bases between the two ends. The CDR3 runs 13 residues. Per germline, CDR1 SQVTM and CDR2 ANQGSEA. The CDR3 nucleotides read TGCAGCGTGAAAACTTCTGCGGGAGAGACCCAGTACCTC. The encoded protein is CSVKTSAGETQYL.

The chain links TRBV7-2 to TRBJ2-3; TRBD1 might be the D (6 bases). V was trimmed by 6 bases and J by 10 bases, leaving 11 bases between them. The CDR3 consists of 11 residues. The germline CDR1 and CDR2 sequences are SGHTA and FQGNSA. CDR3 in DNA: TGTGCCAGCAGTTACGAGGGGGCGCAGTATTTT. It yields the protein CASSYEGAQYF.

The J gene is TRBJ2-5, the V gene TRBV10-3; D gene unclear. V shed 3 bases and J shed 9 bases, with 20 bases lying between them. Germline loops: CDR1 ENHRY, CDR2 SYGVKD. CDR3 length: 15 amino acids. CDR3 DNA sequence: TGTGCCATCAGTGACCTTCGGATTACAGATCAGCCCCAGTACTTC. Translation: CAISDLRITDQPQYF.

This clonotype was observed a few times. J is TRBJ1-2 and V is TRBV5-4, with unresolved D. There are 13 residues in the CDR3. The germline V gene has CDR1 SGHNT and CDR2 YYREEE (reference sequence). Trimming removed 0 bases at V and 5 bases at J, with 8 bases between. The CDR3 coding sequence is TGTGCCAGCAGCTTGGACAGACCATATGGCTACACCTTC. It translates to CASSLDRPYGYTF.

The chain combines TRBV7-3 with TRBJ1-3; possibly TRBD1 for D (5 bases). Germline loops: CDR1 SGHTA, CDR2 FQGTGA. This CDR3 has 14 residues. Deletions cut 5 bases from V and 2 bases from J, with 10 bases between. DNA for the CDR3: TGTGCCAGCAGCCTACAGGTTCCTGGAAACACCATATATTTT. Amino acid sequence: CASSLQVPGNTIYF. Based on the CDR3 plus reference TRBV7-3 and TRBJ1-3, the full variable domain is GAGVSQTPSNKVTEKGKYVELRCDPISGHTALYWYRQSLGQGPEFLIYFQGTGAADDSGLPNDRFFAVRPEGSVSTLKIQRTERGDSAVYLCASSLQVPGNTIYFGEGSWLTVV.

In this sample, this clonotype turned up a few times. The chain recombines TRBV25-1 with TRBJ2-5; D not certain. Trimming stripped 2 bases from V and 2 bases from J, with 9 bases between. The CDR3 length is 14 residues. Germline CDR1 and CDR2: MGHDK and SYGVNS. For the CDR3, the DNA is TGTGCCAGCAGTGAAAACAGTTGGCAAGAGACCCAGTACTTC. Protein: CASSENSWQETQYF.

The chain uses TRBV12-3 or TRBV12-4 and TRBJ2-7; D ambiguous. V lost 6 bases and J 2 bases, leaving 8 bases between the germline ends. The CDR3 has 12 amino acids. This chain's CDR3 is CASSVSTYEQYF. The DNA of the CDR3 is TGTGCCAGCAGCGTGAGCACCTACGAGCAGTACTTC.

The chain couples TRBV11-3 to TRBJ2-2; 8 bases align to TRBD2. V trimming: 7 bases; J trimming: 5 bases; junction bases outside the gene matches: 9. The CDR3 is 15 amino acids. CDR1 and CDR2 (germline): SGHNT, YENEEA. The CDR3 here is CASTPRRGRTGELFF. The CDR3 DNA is TGTGCCAGCACCCCCCGGCGCGGGAGGACCGGGGAGCTGTTTTTT.

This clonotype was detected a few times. The DNA of the CDR3 is TGTGCCAGCGCGGGGAAGGCGGGGGAGACCCAGTACTTC. Translation: CASAGKAGETQYF. V usage is TRBV10-3 and J usage is TRBJ2-5; a weak D match, TRBD2 (6 bases). This CDR3 spans 13 amino acids. Germline V CDR1 and CDR2: ENHRY, SYGVKD. The V and J ends lost 10 bases and 5 bases respectively, with 17 bases between them.

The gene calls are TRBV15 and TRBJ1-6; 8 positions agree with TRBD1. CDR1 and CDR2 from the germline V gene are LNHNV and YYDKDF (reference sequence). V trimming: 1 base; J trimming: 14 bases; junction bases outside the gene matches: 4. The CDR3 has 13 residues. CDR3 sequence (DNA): TGTGCCACCAGCAGAGGGGAGGACAGGGCCCTCCACTTT. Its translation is CATSRGEDRALHF. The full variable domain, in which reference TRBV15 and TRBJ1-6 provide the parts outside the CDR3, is DAMVIQNPRYQVTQFGKPVTLSCSQTLNHNVMYWYQQKSSQAPKLLFHYYDKDFNNEADTPDNFQSRRPNTSFCFLDIRSPGLGDTAMYLCATSRGEDRALHFGNGTRLTVT.

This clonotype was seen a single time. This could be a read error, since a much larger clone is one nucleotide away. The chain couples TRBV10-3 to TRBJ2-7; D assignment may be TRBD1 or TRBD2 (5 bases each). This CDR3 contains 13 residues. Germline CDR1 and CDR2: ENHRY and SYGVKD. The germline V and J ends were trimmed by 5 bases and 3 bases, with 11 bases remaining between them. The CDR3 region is CAISRRGYYEQYF. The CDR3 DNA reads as TGTGCCATCAGTCGACGGGGCTACTACGAGCAGTACTTC.

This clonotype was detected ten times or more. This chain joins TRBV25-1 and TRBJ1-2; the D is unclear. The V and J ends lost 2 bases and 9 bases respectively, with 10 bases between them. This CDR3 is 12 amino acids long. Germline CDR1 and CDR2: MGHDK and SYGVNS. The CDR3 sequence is CASSENGQRYTF. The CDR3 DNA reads TGTGCCAGCAGTGAAAATGGTCAGCGCTACACCTTC.

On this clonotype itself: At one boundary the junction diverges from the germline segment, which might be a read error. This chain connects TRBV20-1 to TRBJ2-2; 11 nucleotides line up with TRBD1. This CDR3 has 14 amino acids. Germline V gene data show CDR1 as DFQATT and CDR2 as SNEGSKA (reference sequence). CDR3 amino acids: CSARTGGSGGEPFF. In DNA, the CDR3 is TGCAGTGCCCGGACAGGGGGCTCCGGCGGGGAGCCGTTTTTT.

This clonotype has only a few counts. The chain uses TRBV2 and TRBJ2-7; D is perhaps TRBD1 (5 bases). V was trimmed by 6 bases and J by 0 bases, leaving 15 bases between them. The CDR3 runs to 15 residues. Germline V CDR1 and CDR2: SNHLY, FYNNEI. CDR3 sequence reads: CASSKTGVLSYEQYF. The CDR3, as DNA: TGTGCCAGCAGCAAAACAGGAGTCCTCTCCTACGAGCAGTACTTC.

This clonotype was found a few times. CDR3 residues: CASSVLWGQETQYF. CDR3 coding DNA: TGTGCCAGCAGCGTTCTGTGGGGCCAAGAGACCCAGTACTTC. V is TRBV7-9 and J is TRBJ2-5; D uncertain. V was trimmed by 5 bases and J by 1 base, leaving 11 bases between them. The CDR3 runs 14 residues. The germline CDR1 and CDR2 sequences are SEHNR and FQNEAQ (reference sequence).

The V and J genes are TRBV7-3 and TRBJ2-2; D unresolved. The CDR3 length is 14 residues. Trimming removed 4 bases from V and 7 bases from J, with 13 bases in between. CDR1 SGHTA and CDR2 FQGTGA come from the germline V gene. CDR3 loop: CASSSRAFGGELFF. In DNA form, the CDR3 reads TGTGCCAGCAGCTCCCGGGCCTTCGGCGGGGAGCTGTTTTTT.